This TCR beta chain was recorded in a study of blood T cell repertoires in COVID-19. On the study more broadly: COVID-19 samples from acute and convalescent phases originated in the United States, Italy and Spain. In each case, the material was cDNA or gDNA derived from T cells, B-cell-depleted T cells, or PBMCs.

This clone was picked up one time. Authors' data handling: Counts of nucleated cells, estimated from reference gene primer amplification, were obtained. Method: immunoSEQ multiplex PCR; TCRdb's copy keeps in-frame clones and lacks some. V and J calls and clone size are those listed in that table; D and trimming were worked out from the DNA. This table has 250,000 or so clones, approximately 88% appearing once. After removal of 3 bases from V and 4 bases from J, the junction contained 7 bases not matched to a gene. The V gene's germline CDR1 is WNHNN and CDR2 SYGVQD (reference sequence). CDR3 size: 18 residues.

The chain uses TRBV10-1 and TRBJ2-3, with TRBD2 matching 16 bases. The receptor was isolated from a woman in her 30s with COVID-19, enrolled during active disease. Sequencing was done on a sample of peripheral blood. The CDR3 nucleotides read TGCGCCAGCAGTGACCTTACCGGGACTAGCGGGGGGGCAGATACGCAGTATTTT. Protein sequence: CASSDLTGTSGGADTQYF.